A single sample gave rise to the 20 T cell receptor beta chains below, sequenced in a study of blood T cell repertoires in COVID-19 (dated by TCRdb to about 2020). To prepare the library, the immunoSEQ multiplex PCR assay was applied. TCRdb re-hosts the immuneACCESS table, in-frame sequences only. Its copies lack some clones; in the studies checked, an unresolved V gene accounts for under half of them, and the cause for the rest is not known. This sample gives 300,000 or so clones in total; more than 85% of them show up just once. Of the sample, 1% falls within the top ten clones. What was sequenced was PBMCs or T cells enriched from blood (not recorded which). The receptors derive from a woman aged 25-40 years who had recovered from COVID-19.

The chain employs TRBV2 and TRBJ2-1; D uncertain. The CDR3 consists of 14 residues. V lost 1 base, J lost 11 bases, and 15 bases lay in between. Per germline, CDR1 SNHLY and CDR2 FYNNEI. The CDR3 nucleotides read TGTGCCAGCAGTGAAGAACGACTCCACAACCAGCAGTTCTTC. Translating gives CASSEERLHNQQFF. The entire variable domain, with the rest obtained from reference TRBV2 and TRBJ2-1, is as follows: EPEVTQTPSHQVTQMGQEVILRCVPISNHLYFYWYRQILGQKVEFLVSFYNNEISEKSEIFDDQFSVERPDGSNFTLKIRSTKLEDSAMYFCASSEERLHNQQFFGPGTRLTVL.

In regard to this clone: At one boundary the junction diverges from the germline segment, which might be a read error. The V and J genes are TRBV11-2 and TRBJ2-7; possible D gene TRBD1, 6 bases. The CDR3 runs to 13 residues. Germline loops: CDR1 SGHAT, CDR2 FQNNGV. CDR3 coding DNA: TGTGCCAGCAGCGTAGACAGGTACTACGAGCAGTACTTC. The encoded protein is CASSVDRYYEQYF.

V gene TRBV11-2 combines with J gene TRBJ1-2; TRBD1 might be the D (6 bases). CDR3 length: 14 amino acids. V lost 6 bases, J lost 5 bases, and 16 bases lay in between. Per germline, CDR1 SGHAT and CDR2 FQNNGV. In DNA, the CDR3 is TGTGCCAGCAGATCAACAGGGCGATCGTATGGCTACACCTTC. Translating gives CASRSTGRSYGYTF.

The rearrangement joins TRBV28 to TRBJ1-1; 8 nucleotides agree with TRBD1. Germline lookup yields CDR1 MDHEN and CDR2 SYDVKM. CDR3 length: 18 amino acids. J lost 2 bases, V lost 5 bases, and 16 bases had no gene match. The CDR3 protein is CASSPQGYRGQVNTEAFF. The CDR3 DNA sequence: TGTGCCAGCAGTCCCCAAGGTTATAGGGGACAGGTAAACACTGAAGCTTTCTTT.

This sequence joins TRBV2 and TRBJ2-7; 7 positions agree with TRBD1. Per the germline V gene, CDR1 is SNHLY and CDR2 is FYNNEI. The CDR3 covers 13 residues. The V and J ends lost 6 bases and 2 bases, in that order; junction bases with no gene match: 4. CDR3 region: CASRRDSPYEQYF. The DNA of the CDR3 is TGTGCCAGCAGAAGGGACAGCCCCTACGAGCAGTACTTC.

This chain links TRBV27 with TRBJ2-7, with 9 bases matching TRBD1. The germline V gene encodes CDR1 MNHEY and CDR2 SMNVEV (reference sequence). V trimming: 4 bases; J trimming: 3 bases; junction bases outside the gene matches: 10. The CDR3 covers 16 residues. The CDR3 nucleotides are TGTGCCAGCAGTTCGGGACAGGGAGGGTTAGGCTACGAGCAGTACTTC. It encodes CASSSGQGGLGYEQYF.

V is TRBV7-2 and J is TRBJ2-1; D is perhaps TRBD1 (6 bases). This CDR3 has 16 amino acids. Per the germline V gene, CDR1 is SGHTA and CDR2 is FQGNSA. Trimming cost V 6 bases and J 2 bases, with 17 bases left between them. CDR3 sequence reads: CASRFTGTMTYNEQFF. The CDR3 DNA sequence: TGTGCCAGCAGGTTCACCGGGACAATGACCTACAATGAGCAGTTCTTC. Drawing the rest from reference TRBV7-2 and TRBJ2-1, the complete variable domain is GAGVSQSPSNKVTEKGKDVELRCDPISGHTALYWYRQSLGQGLEFLIYFQGNSAPDKSGLPSDRFSAERTGGSVSTLTIQRTQQEDSAVYLCASRFTGTMTYNEQFFGPGTRLTVL.

The rearrangement uses TRBV6-1 and TRBJ2-7; D is unresolved. CDR3 size: 13 residues. The V gene lost 0 bases and the J gene lost 3 bases, with 6 bases spanning the gap. Germline values: CDR1 MNHNS, CDR2 SASEGT. This chain's CDR3 is CASSEAQVYEQYF. Here the CDR3 DNA reads TGTGCCAGCAGTGAAGCTCAGGTCTACGAGCAGTACTTC.

V gene TRBV5-4 combines with J gene TRBJ2-3, with 10 bases that match TRBD1. The V and J ends lost 9 bases and 4 bases, in that order; junction bases with no gene match: 8. The CDR3 runs to 14 residues. Germline V CDR1 and CDR2: SGHNT, YYREEE (reference sequence). DNA of the CDR3: TGTGCCATCTCGCCGGGACAGGGGCCAGATACGCAGTATTTT. Its translation is CAISPGQGPDTQYF.

The chain has TRBV6-4 and TRBJ2-1; D not resolved. V was trimmed by 5 bases and J by 4 bases, leaving 15 bases between them. Germline V gene data show CDR1 as MRHNA and CDR2 as SNTAGT. CDR3 length: 15 residues. The CDR3 DNA reads as TGTGCCAGCAGTTTAGGCACCACCAGGTACAATGAGCAGTTCTTC. This encodes CASSLGTTRYNEQFF.

The chain couples TRBV19 to TRBJ1-5; D gene uncertain. V was clipped by 1 base and J by 5 bases, with 9 bases between them. Germline CDR1 reads LNHDA; CDR2 reads SQIVND (reference sequence). This CDR3 spans 14 amino acids. For the CDR3, the DNA is TGTGCCAGTAGTATAGGCACAGCCTATCAGCCCCAGCATTTT. Residues: CASSIGTAYQPQHF.

The genes are TRBV4-2 and TRBJ2-7; 10 nucleotides line up with TRBD2. The CDR3 is 19 residues long. V lost 0 bases, J lost 4 bases, and 15 bases stayed unmatched. The germline CDR1 and CDR2 sequences are LGHNA and YNFKEQ. CDR3 region: CASSQDVGGLAGAGYEQYF. The CDR3 DNA reads as TGTGCCAGCAGCCAAGATGTGGGAGGCCTAGCGGGGGCTGGTTACGAGCAGTACTTC.

The rearrangement links TRBV19 to TRBJ1-1, with 9 bases identical to TRBD1. The V gene end was trimmed by 6 bases and the J gene end by 4 bases; junction bases not matched to a gene: 3. This CDR3 has 13 amino acids. CDR1 is LNHDA, CDR2 SQIVND, per germline (reference sequence). In DNA, the CDR3 is TGTGCCAGTAGCGGGACAGGGCGCACTGAAGCTTTCTTT. Residues: CASSGTGRTEAFF.

This chain uses TRBV9 with TRBJ2-7; weak D call: TRBD2 (5 bases). CDR1 is SGDLS, CDR2 YYNGEE, per germline. V lost 4 bases and J 4 bases, leaving 12 bases between the germline ends. This CDR3 region has 13 residues. CDR3 bases: TGTGCCAGCAGCCCAAGCGGTCAGTACGAGCAGTACTTC. It encodes CASSPSGQYEQYF.

The rearrangement links TRBV12-5 to TRBJ1-1, with a possible D match to TRBD1 (6 bases). Germline CDR1 and CDR2: LGHNT and FRNRAP. The CDR3 covers 16 residues. With 1 base removed from V and 4 bases from J, the gap between germline ends came to 16 bases. In DNA form, the CDR3 reads TGTGCTAGTGGTTTGGACACTGGGGGCCGAGGCACTGAAGCTTTCTTT. This translates into CASGLDTGGRGTEAFF.

The chain has TRBV28 and TRBJ1-2; 8 bases match TRBD1. The CDR3 is 15 residues long. Looked up from germline, CDR1 is MDHEN and CDR2 is SYDVKM. The ends lost 3 bases at V and 6 bases at J; junction bases unmatched: 9. The CDR3 DNA reads as TGTGCCAGCAGTTTCCCAGGGGGCTATGGTAATGGCTACACCTTC. It is translated as CASSFPGGYGNGYTF.

The chain uses TRBV7-2 and TRBJ1-2; 10 nucleotides match TRBD1. The CDR3 sequence is 15 residues long. V lost 4 bases to trimming and J lost 6 bases; unmatched junction nucleotides: 8. The germline V gene has CDR1 SGHTA and CDR2 FQGNSA. The CDR3 sequence is CASSSLPTGGNGYTF. CDR3 nucleotide sequence: TGTGCCAGCAGCTCCCTCCCGACAGGGGGCAATGGCTACACCTTC.

This clone showed up just once. This chain joins TRBV11-2 and TRBJ2-4; D gene unclear. Per germline, CDR1 SGHAT and CDR2 FQNNGV. CDR3 length: 18 amino acids. With 1 base removed from V and 3 bases from J, the gap between germline ends came to 19 bases. This CDR3 is CASSLARYPISVKNIQYF. As DNA, the CDR3 is TGTGCCAGCAGCTTAGCACGGTATCCGATATCGGTCAAAAACATTCAGTACTTC.

This sequence joins TRBV7-2 and TRBJ2-5; 13 bases are shared with TRBD2. CDR1 is SGHTA and CDR2 is FQGNSA in the germline V gene. The V gene end was trimmed by 4 bases and the J gene end by 2 bases; junction bases not matched to a gene: 4. This CDR3 has 16 residues. CDR3 in DNA: TGTGCCAGCAGCTCCAGGACTAGCGGGGGACAAGAGACCCAGTACTTC. Residues: CASSSRTSGGQETQYF.

V usage is TRBV6-2 or TRBV6-3 and J usage is TRBJ1-6, with no clear D. The length of the CDR3 is 15 residues. Trimming took 7 bases from V and 4 from J, leaving 14 bases between them. Germline V CDR1 and CDR2: MNHEY, SVGEGT. The CDR3 loop reads CASTPRRHYNSPLHF. The CDR3 nucleotides are TGTGCCAGCACCCCCCGGCGGCATTATAATTCACCCCTCCACTTT.